Sequencing of this T cell receptor (beta chain) was carried out in a study of T cell changes during pregnancy in multiple sclerosis. Only in-frame clones appear in the TCRdb table, and some are missing; sequencing was by immunoSEQ multiplex PCR. The sample shows about 130,000 clones, approximately 96% of them seen only once. The V gene end was trimmed by 6 bases and the J gene end by 8 bases; junction bases not matched to a gene: 4. Germline V lookup: CDR1 MDHEN, CDR2 SYDVKM. CDR3 size: 12 residues. Sequenced material: peripheral blood, taken after pregnancy. The V gene is TRBV28, the J gene TRBJ1-1, with 9 nucleotides matching TRBD1. The clonotype was recovered from a female donor with multiple sclerosis, enrolled in a pregnancy study. CDR3 loop: CASRQGQGEAFF. The CDR3 DNA follows: TGTGCCAGCAGGCAAGGACAGGGGGAAGCTTTCTTT.